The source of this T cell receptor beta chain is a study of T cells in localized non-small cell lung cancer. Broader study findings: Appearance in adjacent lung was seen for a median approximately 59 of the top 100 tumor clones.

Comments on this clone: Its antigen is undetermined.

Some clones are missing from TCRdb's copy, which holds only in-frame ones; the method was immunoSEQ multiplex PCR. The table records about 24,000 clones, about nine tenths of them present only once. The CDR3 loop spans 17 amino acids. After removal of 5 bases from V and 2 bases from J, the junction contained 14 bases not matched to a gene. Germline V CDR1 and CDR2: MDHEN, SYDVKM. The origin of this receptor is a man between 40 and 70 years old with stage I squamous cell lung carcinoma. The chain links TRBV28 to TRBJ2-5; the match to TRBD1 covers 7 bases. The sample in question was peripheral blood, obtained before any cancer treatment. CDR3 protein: CASSLGKGTAIQETQYF. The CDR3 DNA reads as TGTGCCAGCAGTCTGGGGAAGGGGACAGCGATACAAGAGACCCAGTACTTC.